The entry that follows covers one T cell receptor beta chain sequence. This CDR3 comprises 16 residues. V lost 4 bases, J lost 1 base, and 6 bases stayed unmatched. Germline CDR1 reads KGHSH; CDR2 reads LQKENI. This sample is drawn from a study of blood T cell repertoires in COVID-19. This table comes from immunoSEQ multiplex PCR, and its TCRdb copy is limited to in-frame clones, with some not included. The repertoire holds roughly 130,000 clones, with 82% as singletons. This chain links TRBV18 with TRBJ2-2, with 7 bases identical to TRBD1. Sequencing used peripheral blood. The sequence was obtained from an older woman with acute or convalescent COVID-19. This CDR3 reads CASSQGQLQNTGELFF. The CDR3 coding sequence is TGTGCCAGCTCACAGGGACAGCTTCAGAACACCGGGGAGCTGTTTTTT.